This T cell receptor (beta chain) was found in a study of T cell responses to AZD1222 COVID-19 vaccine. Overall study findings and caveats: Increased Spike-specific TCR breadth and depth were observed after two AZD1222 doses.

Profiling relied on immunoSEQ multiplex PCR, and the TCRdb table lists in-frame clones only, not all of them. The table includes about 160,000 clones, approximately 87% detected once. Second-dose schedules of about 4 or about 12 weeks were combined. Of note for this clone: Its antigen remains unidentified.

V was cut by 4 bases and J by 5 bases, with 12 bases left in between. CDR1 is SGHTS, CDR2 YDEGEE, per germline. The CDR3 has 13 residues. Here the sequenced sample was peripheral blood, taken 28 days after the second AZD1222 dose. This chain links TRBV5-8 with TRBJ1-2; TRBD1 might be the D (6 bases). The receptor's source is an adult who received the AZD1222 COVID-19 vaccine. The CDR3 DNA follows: TGTGCCAGCAGCCGGACAGAGCCTTATGGCTACACCTTC. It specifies CASSRTEPYGYTF.